A selection of T cell receptor beta chains follows, all from one sample in a study of blood T cell dynamics during melanoma immunotherapy. Using immunoSEQ multiplex PCR, the repertoire was profiled, and TCRdb retains in-frame clones only, with some absent. This table holds 6,000 to 8,000 clones, around 82% found once. The material was blood, obtained from a patient treated with checkpoint blockade. Source of these receptors: a human donor with melanoma. Each CDR3 is given with its conserved first and last residue. Fields, in order: D gene, J gene, V gene, clone size, CDR3 protein, CDR3 DNA. The D gene is left open where the match is weak. Some rows mark clone size as missing; the rest say once, few, many or name a class of expanded clone.

D: -; J: TRBJ1-2; V: TRBV6-6; size: -; CDR3: CASSYKGKDGYTF; DNA: TGTGCCAGCAGTTACAAGGGGAAGGATGGCTACACCTTC
D: TRBD2; J: TRBJ2-7; V: TRBV2; size: -; CDR3: CASRAGTSSYEQYF; DNA: TGTGCCAGCAGGGCCGGGACTAGCTCCTACGAGCAGTACTTC
D: -; J: TRBJ1-3; V: TRBV7-2; size: -; CDR3: CASSLDGTSGNTIYF; DNA: TGTGCCAGCAGCTTAGACGGAACCTCTGGAAACACCATATATTTT
D: -; J: TRBJ2-7; V: TRBV5-1; size: few; CDR3: CASSSGAYEQYF; DNA: TGCGCCAGCAGCTCTGGGGCCTACGAGCAGTACTTC
D: -; J: TRBJ2-2; V: TRBV5-1; size: -; CDR3: CASSLRPHGAGSTGELFF; DNA: TGCGCCAGCAGCTTAAGGCCCCATGGGGCAGGGAGCACCGGGGAGCTGTTTTTT
D: -; J: TRBJ1-5; V: TRBV7-2; size: -; CDR3: CASSSDQVGAQHF; DNA: TGTGCCAGCAGCTCAGACCAAGTTGGGGCCCAGCATTTT
D: TRBD1; J: TRBJ2-7; V: TRBV4-3; size: hyperexpanded; CDR3: CASSTGTAREQYF; DNA: TGCGCCAGCAGCACCGGGACAGCCAGGGAGCAGTACTTC
D: -; J: TRBJ2-3; V: TRBV7-9; size: -; CDR3: CASSSTLRNNTQYF; DNA: TGTGCCAGCAGCTCAACGCTAAGAAACAATACGCAGTATTTT
D: TRBD2; J: TRBJ2-1; V: TRBV19; size: -; CDR3: CASNTGLGGNEQFF; DNA: TGTGCCAGTAACACGGGACTAGGAGGGAATGAGCAGTTCTTC
D: TRBD1; J: TRBJ2-7; V: TRBV5-6; size: -; CDR3: CASSLFLTTGTASEQYF; DNA: TGTGCCAGCAGCTTGTTTCTTACTACCGGGACAGCCTCCGAGCAGTACTTC